Below, 22 T cell receptor beta chains from the same sample are listed, as sequenced in a study of T cell responses to AZD1222 COVID-19 vaccine. Assay used: immunoSEQ multiplex PCR; TCRdb lists only in-frame clones, some missing. Of around 130,000 clones detected, 88% appear once; the ten largest clones hold approximately 19%. Sequencing was performed on peripheral blood, taken on day 0 of MenACWY control vaccination. All receptors derive from an adult in good health.

This rearrangement joins TRBV2 to TRBJ2-1, with D maybe TRBD2 (5 bases). The CDR3 is 13 amino acids. The germline CDR1 and CDR2 sequences are SNHLY and FYNNEI. V was pared by 11 bases and J by 3 bases, with 14 bases between. CDR3: CALEGWGYNEQFF. CDR3 nucleotides: TGTGCCCTCGAGGGTTGGGGCTACAATGAGCAGTTCTTC.

This clone was detected a few times. The chain recombines TRBV29-1 with TRBJ1-1, with no clear D. There are 13 residues in the CDR3. V was trimmed by 1 base and J by 0 bases, leaving 6 bases between them. From germline, CDR1 is SQVTM and CDR2 ANQGSEA. CDR3 loop: CSVEGHLNTEAFF. The CDR3 DNA is TGCAGCGTTGAAGGTCATTTGAACACTGAAGCTTTCTTT. The variable domain in full, with the rest retrieved from reference TRBV29-1 and TRBJ1-1, is SAVISQKPSRDICQRGTSLTIQCQVDSQVTMMFWYRQQPGQSLTLIATANQGSEATYESGFVIDKFPISRPNLTFSTLTVSNMSPEDSSIYLCSVEGHLNTEAFFGQGTRLTVV.

This rearrangement joins TRBV30 to TRBJ2-7; D not resolved. Germline V lookup: CDR1 GTSNPN, CDR2 SVGIG (reference sequence). V shed 1 base and J shed 3 bases, with 10 bases lying between them. The CDR3 contains 13 residues. CDR3 amino acids: CAWSGASLYEQYF. Written as DNA, the CDR3 is TGTGCCTGGAGTGGGGCATCCCTCTACGAGCAGTACTTC.

This chain connects TRBV19 to TRBJ1-1; D not resolved. The germline V gene has CDR1 LNHDA and CDR2 SQIVND (reference sequence). This CDR3 has 11 amino acids. V lost 6 bases and J 6 bases, leaving 8 bases between the germline ends. For the CDR3, the DNA is TGTGCCAGTAGGACGGCCGCTGAAGCTTTCTTT. Amino acids: CASRTAAEAFF.

The chain recombines TRBV28 with TRBJ1-5; 7 nucleotides line up with TRBD1. The CDR3 has 18 residues. Germline V gives CDR1 MDHEN, CDR2 SYDVKM. V was clipped by 3 bases and J by 2 bases; unmatched bases: 13. CDR3 bases: TGTGCCAGCAGTTTCCATCCGGGACAGTCTCGGGGCAATCAGCCCCAGCATTTT. This codes for CASSFHPGQSRGNQPQHF.

This sequence joins TRBV7-8 and TRBJ2-1; the match to TRBD2 covers 9 bases. Germline assignment: CDR1 SGHVS and CDR2 FQNEAQ. CDR3 length: 17 amino acids. Trimming at V came to 4 bases and at J to 4 bases, leaving 11 bases not matched to a gene. In nucleotides, the CDR3 is TGTGCCAGCAGCTCCCCCCGTCGCCTAGCGGGGTACAATGAGCAGTTCTTC. Protein product: CASSSPRRLAGYNEQFF. Combining the CDR3 with reference TRBV7-8 and TRBJ2-1 gives the whole variable domain GAGVSQSPRYKVAKRGQDVALRCDPISGHVSLFWYQQALGQGPEFLTYFQNEAQLDKSGLPSDRFFAERPEGSVSTLKIQRTQQEDSAVYLCASSSPRRLAGYNEQFFGPGTRLTVL.

V and J are TRBV2 and TRBJ2-7; 10 bases fit TRBD1. Germline CDR1 is SNHLY and CDR2 is FYNNEI. This CDR3 region has 16 residues. V was pared by 7 bases and J by 3 bases, with 12 bases of the junction left unmatched. The CDR3 DNA sequence: TGTGCCAGCACAAGTCCCGGGACAGGGGAAGACTACGAGCAGTACTTC. Its translation: CASTSPGTGEDYEQYF.

This CDR3 is CASSFSGAGDEQYF. DNA for the CDR3: TGCGCCAGCAGCTTTAGCGGGGCCGGGGACGAGCAGTACTTC. The chain recombines TRBV5-1 with TRBJ2-7, with TRBD2 matching 8 bases. Trimming cost V 2 bases and J 5 bases; bases outside gene matches: 6. Germline-derived CDR1 and CDR2 are SGHRS and YFSETQ. The CDR3 is 14 residues long. Using reference TRBV5-1 and TRBJ2-7 for the parts outside the CDR3, the full variable domain is KAGVTQTPRYLIKTRGQQVTLSCSPISGHRSVSWYQQTPGQGLQFLFEYFSETQRNKGNFPGRFSGRQFSNSRSEMNVSTLELGDSALYLCASSFSGAGDEQYFGPGTRLTVT.

This chain uses TRBV21-1 with TRBJ2-4; the DNA was not compared with TRBD1, the D call given in the table. TRBV21-1 is a pseudogene. The CDR3 covers 18 residues. For the CDR3, the DNA is TGTGCCAGCAGCAACGGACAGGGGGCACTCCTAGCCAAAAACATTCAGTACTTC. This translates into CASSNGQGALLAKNIQYF.

The V call is TRBV19, the J call TRBJ2-7; D gene unclear. Deletions cut 3 bases from V and 4 bases from J, with 13 bases between. Germline V gene sequence: CDR1 LNHDA, CDR2 SQIVND (reference sequence). The CDR3 consists of 14 residues. The CDR3 region is CASSIGRTLYEQYF. CDR3 DNA sequence: TGTGCCAGTAGTATCGGTCGCACGTTGTACGAGCAGTACTTC.

This sequence joins TRBV4-1 and TRBJ2-6; D remains unclear. Germline V lookup: CDR1 MGHRA, CDR2 YSYEKL. CDR3 size: 15 residues. Trimming pared 6 bases from V and 4 bases from J, leaving 13 bases between. Here the CDR3 reads CASSPDSAGANVLTF. In nucleotides, the CDR3 is TGCGCCAGCAGTCCCGATTCAGCCGGGGCCAACGTCCTGACTTTC.

This rearrangement joins TRBV2 to TRBJ1-6, with TRBD1 identical over 9 bases. The CDR3 is 13 residues long. V lost 7 bases to trimming and J lost 9 bases; unmatched junction nucleotides: 4. Germline V gives CDR1 SNHLY, CDR2 FYNNEI. In DNA, the CDR3 is TGTGCCAGCAAAAGGACAGGGGCTTCACCCCTCCACTTT. Protein: CASKRTGASPLHF.

Only a few counts were recorded for this clone. The CDR3 nucleotides are TGTGCCAGCACCCAACTCAGGGGGCCTTACGAGCAGTACTTC. Residues: CASTQLRGPYEQYF. The chain combines TRBV2 with TRBJ2-7; 8 nucleotides match TRBD1. V shed 7 bases, J shed 4 bases, and the junction held 9 bases outside the gene matches. The CDR3 has 14 residues. The germline CDR1 and CDR2 sequences are SNHLY and FYNNEI.

This clone was detected once. This chain uses TRBV27 with TRBJ1-2, with 7 bases fitting TRBD1. The CDR3 covers 14 residues. The J segment lost 0 bases and the V segment lost 5 bases, leaving 3 bases of the junction unmatched. Germline CDR1 and CDR2: MNHEY and SMNVEV (reference sequence). The CDR3 bases are TGTGCCAGCAGTATAGACAGGGCTAACTATGGCTACACCTTC. This translates into CASSIDRANYGYTF.

J is TRBJ1-2 and V is TRBV7-3; 7 nucleotides line up with TRBD1. The ends lost 1 base at V and 2 bases at J; junction bases unmatched: 4. CDR3 size: 15 residues. Germline lookup yields CDR1 SGHTA and CDR2 FQGTGA. In DNA form, the CDR3 reads TGTGCCAGCAGCTTAAAAGGGGGCGAGAACTATGGCTACACCTTC. Its translation is CASSLKGGENYGYTF.

This chain uses TRBV28 with TRBJ1-5; D not certain. V dropped 2 bases and J dropped 7 bases, with 15 bases sitting between them. This CDR3 has 15 amino acids. CDR1 and CDR2 from the germline V gene are MDHEN and SYDVKM. CDR3 DNA sequence: TGTGCCAGCAGTTTAGCGGTAACATCTTGGCAGCCCCAGCATTTT. Its protein product is CASSLAVTSWQPQHF.

The chain recombines TRBV28 with TRBJ1-4; TRBD1 is a possible D gene (6 bases). The CDR3 consists of 15 residues. The germline V gene encodes CDR1 MDHEN and CDR2 SYDVKM. Trimming cost V 5 bases and J 4 bases, with 14 bases left between them. The CDR3 DNA sequence: TGTGCCAGCAGTCCTGGGGGGACAAATAATGAAAAACTGTTTTTT. Protein product: CASSPGGTNNEKLFF. The full variable domain, its missing parts supplied by reference TRBV28 and TRBJ1-4, is DVKVTQSSRYLVKRTGEKVFLECVQDMDHENMFWYRQDPGLGLRLIYFSYDVKMKEKGDIPEGYSVSREKKERFSLILESASTNQTSMYLCASSPGGTNNEKLFFGSGTQLSVL.

CDR3 loop: CASRLLPGIGNGELFF. CDR3 nucleotide sequence: TGTGCCAGCAGGCTCTTGCCAGGGATCGGGAACGGGGAGCTGTTTTTT. The rearrangement joins TRBV7-8 to TRBJ2-2; D is possibly TRBD1 or TRBD2 (5 bases each). CDR1 is SGHVS and CDR2 is FQNEAQ in the germline V gene. V lost 6 bases and J lost 7, with 21 bases in between. The length of the CDR3 is 16 residues.

The rearrangement joins TRBV5-1 to TRBJ2-7, with 9 nucleotides matching TRBD2. With V trimmed by 0 bases and J by 2 bases, 3 bases remained unmatched. The CDR3 extends over 15 amino acids. Germline CDR1 and CDR2: SGHRS and YFSETQ. CDR3 sequence: CASSLAGTSPYEQYF. Here the CDR3 DNA reads TGCGCCAGCAGCTTGGCCGGGACTAGCCCCTACGAGCAGTACTTC.

The rearrangement links TRBV7-9 to TRBJ2-7; weak D call: TRBD2 (6 bases). The CDR3 is made up of 13 amino acids. V lost 0 bases and J 10 bases, leaving 13 bases between the germline ends. Germline assignment: CDR1 SEHNR and CDR2 FQNEAQ (reference sequence). The CDR3 sequence: CASSLAGRDFQYF. CDR3 nucleotides: TGTGCCAGCAGCTTAGCTGGACGGGACTTTCAGTACTTC.

V and J are TRBV30 and TRBJ2-7; tentatively, D is TRBD2 (6 bases). The CDR3 loop spans 12 amino acids. Trimming stripped 5 bases from V and 2 bases from J, with 10 bases between. CDR1 GTSNPN and CDR2 SVGIG come from the germline V gene (reference sequence). CDR3 residues: CAWAAGPYEQYF. CDR3 bases: TGTGCCTGGGCTGCGGGGCCCTACGAGCAGTACTTC.

V is TRBV7-9 and J is TRBJ2-7; 9 bases match TRBD1. The CDR3 has 15 residues. CDR1 SEHNR and CDR2 FQNEAQ come from the germline V gene (reference sequence). V was clipped by 6 bases and J by 3 bases; unmatched bases: 9. The CDR3 loop is CASRHVGTGNYEQYF. In DNA form, the CDR3 reads TGTGCCAGCAGACACGTGGGGACAGGGAACTACGAGCAGTACTTC.